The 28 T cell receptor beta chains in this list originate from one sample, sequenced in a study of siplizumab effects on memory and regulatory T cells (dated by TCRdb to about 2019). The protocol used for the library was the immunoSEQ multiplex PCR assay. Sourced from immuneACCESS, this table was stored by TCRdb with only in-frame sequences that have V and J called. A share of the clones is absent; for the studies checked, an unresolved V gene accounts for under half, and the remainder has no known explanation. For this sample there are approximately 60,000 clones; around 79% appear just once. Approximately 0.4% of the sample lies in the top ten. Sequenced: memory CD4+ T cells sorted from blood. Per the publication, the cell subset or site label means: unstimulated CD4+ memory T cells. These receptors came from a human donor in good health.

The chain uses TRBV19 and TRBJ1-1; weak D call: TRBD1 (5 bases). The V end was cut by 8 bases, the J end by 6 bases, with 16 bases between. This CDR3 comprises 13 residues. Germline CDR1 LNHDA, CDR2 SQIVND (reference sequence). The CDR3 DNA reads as TGTGCCAGTGCGGCAGGGTATCAGGCTGAAGCTTTCTTT. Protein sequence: CASAAGYQAEAFF.

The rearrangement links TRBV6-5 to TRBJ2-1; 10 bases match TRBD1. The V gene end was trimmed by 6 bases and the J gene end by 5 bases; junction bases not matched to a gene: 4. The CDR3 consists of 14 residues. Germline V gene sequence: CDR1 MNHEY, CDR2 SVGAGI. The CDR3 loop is CASRGTGVNNEQFF. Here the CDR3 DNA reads TGTGCCAGCAGAGGGACAGGGGTTAACAATGAGCAGTTCTTC.

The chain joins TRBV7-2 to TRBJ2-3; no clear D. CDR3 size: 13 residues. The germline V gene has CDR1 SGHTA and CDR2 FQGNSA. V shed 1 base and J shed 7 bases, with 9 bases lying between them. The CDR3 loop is CASSLVLGNTQYF. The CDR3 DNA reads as TGTGCCAGCAGCTTAGTTTTGGGTAATACGCAGTATTTT.

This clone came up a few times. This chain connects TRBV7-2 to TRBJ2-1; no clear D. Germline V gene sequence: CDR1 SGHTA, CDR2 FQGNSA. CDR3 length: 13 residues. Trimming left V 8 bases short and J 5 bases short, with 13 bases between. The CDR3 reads CASGWMVNNEQFF. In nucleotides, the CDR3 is TGTGCCAGCGGCTGGATGGTGAACAATGAGCAGTTCTTC.

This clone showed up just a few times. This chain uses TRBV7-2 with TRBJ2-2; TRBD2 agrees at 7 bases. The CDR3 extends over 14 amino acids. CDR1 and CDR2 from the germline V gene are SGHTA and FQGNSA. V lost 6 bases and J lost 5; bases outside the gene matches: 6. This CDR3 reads CASSLTSSTGELFF. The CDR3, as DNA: TGTGCCAGCAGTTTGACTAGCAGTACCGGGGAGCTGTTTTTT.

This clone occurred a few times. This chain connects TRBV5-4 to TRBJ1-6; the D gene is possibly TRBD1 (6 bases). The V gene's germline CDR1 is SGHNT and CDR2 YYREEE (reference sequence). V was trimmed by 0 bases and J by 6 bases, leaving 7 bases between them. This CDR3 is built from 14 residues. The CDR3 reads CASSLDRVNSPLHF. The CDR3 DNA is TGTGCCAGCAGCTTGGACAGGGTTAATTCACCCCTCCACTTT.

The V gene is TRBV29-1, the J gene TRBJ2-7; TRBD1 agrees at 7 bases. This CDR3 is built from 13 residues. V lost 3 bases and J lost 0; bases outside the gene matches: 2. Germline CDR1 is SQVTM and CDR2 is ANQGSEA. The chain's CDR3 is CSVEDRSSYEQYF. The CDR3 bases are TGCAGCGTTGAGGACAGGAGCTCCTACGAGCAGTACTTC.

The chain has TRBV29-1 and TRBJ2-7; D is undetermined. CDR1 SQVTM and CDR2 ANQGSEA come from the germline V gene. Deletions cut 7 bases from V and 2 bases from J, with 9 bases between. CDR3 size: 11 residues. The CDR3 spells CSADVAYEQYF. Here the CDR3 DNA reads TGCAGCGCGGACGTCGCCTACGAGCAGTACTTC.

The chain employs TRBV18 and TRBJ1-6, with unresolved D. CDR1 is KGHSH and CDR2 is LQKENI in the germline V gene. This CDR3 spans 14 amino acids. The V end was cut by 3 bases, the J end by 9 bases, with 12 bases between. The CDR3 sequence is CASSPPALPSPLHF. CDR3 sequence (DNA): TGTGCCAGCTCACCGCCGGCTTTACCTTCACCCCTCCACTTT.

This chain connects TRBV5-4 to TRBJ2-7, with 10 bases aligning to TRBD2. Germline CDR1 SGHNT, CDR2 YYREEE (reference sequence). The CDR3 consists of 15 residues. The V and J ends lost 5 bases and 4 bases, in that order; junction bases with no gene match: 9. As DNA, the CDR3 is TGTGCCAGCAGTAACCAGCGGGGGGGCCGGTACGAGCAGTACTTC. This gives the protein CASSNQRGGRYEQYF. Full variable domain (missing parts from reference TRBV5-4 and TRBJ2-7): ETGVTQSPTHLIKTRGQQVTLRCSSQSGHNTVSWYQQALGQGPQFIFQYYREEENGRGNFPPRFSGLQFPNYSSELNVNALELDDSALYLCASSNQRGGRYEQYFGPGTRLTVT.

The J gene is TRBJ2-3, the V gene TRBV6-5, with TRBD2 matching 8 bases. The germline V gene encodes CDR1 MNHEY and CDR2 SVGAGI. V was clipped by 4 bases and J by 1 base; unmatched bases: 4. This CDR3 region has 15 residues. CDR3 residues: CASSSSGGRTDTQYF. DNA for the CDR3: TGTGCCAGCAGTTCGAGCGGGGGCCGCACAGATACGCAGTATTTT.

The CDR3, as DNA: TGTGCCAGCAGCCTGGGGGTGGGGGGCCCCTACGAGCAGTACTTC. Protein sequence: CASSLGVGGPYEQYF. The J gene is TRBJ2-7, the V gene TRBV7-6, with D perhaps being TRBD1 or TRBD2 (6 bases each). The V end was cut by 5 bases, the J end by 2 bases, with 16 bases between. This CDR3 region has 15 residues. CDR1 and CDR2 (germline): SGHVS, FNYEAQ.

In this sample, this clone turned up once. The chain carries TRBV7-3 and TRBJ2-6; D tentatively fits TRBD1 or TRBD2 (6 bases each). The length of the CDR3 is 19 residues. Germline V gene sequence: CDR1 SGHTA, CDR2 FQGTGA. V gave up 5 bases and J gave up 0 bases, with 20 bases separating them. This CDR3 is CASSPRGRRWASGANVLTF. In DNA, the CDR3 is TGTGCCAGCAGCCCACGGGGGCGCCGCTGGGCCTCTGGGGCCAACGTCCTGACTTTC.

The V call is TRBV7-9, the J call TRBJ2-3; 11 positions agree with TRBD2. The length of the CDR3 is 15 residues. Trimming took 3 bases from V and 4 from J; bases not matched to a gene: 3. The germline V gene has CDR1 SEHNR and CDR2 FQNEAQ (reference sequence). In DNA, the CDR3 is TGTGCCAGCAGCTTCTTAGCGGGGGGGTCAGATACGCAGTATTTT. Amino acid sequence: CASSFLAGGSDTQYF. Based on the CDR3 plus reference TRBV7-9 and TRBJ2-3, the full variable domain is DTGVSQNPRHKITKRGQNVTFRCDPISEHNRLYWYRQTLGQGPEFLTYFQNEAQLEKSRLLSDRFSAERPKGSFSTLEIQRTEQGDSAMYLCASSFLAGGSDTQYFGPGTRLTVL.

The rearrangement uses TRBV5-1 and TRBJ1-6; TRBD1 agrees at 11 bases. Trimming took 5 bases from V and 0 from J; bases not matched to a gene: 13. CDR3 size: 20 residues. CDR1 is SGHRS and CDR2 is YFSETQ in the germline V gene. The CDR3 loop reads CASSTDPGTGGFSYNSPLHF. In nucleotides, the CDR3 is TGCGCCAGCAGTACCGATCCCGGGACAGGGGGATTCTCCTATAATTCACCCCTCCACTTT.

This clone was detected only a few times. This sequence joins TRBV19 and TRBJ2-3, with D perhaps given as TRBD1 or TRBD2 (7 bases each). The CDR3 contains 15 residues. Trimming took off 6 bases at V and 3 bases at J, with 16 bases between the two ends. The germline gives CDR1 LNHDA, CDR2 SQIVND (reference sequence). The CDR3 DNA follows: TGTGCCAGTAGGGACGGGACAGCGGGAACAGATACGCAGTATTTT. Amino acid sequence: CASRDGTAGTDTQYF.

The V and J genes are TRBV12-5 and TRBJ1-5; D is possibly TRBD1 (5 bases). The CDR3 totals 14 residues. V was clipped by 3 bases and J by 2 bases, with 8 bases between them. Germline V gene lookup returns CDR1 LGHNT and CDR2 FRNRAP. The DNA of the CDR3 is TGTGCTAGTGGTTTCCAGGGTGGCAATCAGCCCCAGCATTTT. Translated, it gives CASGFQGGNQPQHF.

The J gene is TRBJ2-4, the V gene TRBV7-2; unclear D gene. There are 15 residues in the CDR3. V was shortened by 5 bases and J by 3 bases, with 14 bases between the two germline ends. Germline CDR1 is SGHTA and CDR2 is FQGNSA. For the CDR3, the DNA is TGTGCCAGCAGCCTCCTGACAACGGGCAAAAACATTCAGTACTTC. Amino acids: CASSLLTTGKNIQYF.

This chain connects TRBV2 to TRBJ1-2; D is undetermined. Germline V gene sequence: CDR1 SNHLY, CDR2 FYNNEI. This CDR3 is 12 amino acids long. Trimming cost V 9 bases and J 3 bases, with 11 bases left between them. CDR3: CASRGTDYGYTF. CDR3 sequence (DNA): TGTGCCAGTCGGGGTACTGACTATGGCTACACCTTC.

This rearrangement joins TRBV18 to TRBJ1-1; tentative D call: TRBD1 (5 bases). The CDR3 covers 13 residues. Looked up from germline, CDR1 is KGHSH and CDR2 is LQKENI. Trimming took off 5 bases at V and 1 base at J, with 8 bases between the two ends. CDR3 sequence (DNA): TGTGCCAGCTCAACCGGACAGAACACTGAAGCTTTCTTT. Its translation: CASSTGQNTEAFF.

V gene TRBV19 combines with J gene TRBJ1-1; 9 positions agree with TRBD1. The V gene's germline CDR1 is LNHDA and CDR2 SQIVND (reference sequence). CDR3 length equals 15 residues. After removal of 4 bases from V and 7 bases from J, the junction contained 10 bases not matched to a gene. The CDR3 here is CASSRPGTGTGEAFF. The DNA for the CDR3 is TGTGCCAGTAGTAGACCCGGGACAGGGACGGGTGAAGCTTTCTTT.

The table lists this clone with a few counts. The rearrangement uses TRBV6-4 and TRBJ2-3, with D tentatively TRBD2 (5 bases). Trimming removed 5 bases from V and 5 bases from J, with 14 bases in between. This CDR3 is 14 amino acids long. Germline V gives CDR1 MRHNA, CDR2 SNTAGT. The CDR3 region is CASSLRAGEDTQYF. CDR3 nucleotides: TGTGCCAGCAGTCTGAGGGCCGGGGAAGATACGCAGTATTTT.

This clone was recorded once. CDR3 residues: CASSFFGYGDEQYF. The CDR3 nucleotides read TGTGCCAGCAGCTTCTTCGGGTACGGAGACGAGCAGTACTTC. This chain connects TRBV9 to TRBJ2-7; D not certain. The CDR3 contains 14 residues. CDR1 and CDR2 (germline): SGDLS, YYNGEE. V lost 4 bases to trimming and J lost 5 bases, with 16 bases between them.

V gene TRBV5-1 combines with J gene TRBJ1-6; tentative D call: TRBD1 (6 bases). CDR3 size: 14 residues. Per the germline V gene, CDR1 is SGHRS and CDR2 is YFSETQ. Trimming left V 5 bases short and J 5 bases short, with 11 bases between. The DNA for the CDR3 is TGCGCCAGCAGTAGGTCAGGGGATAATTCACCCCTCCACTTT. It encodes CASSRSGDNSPLHF.

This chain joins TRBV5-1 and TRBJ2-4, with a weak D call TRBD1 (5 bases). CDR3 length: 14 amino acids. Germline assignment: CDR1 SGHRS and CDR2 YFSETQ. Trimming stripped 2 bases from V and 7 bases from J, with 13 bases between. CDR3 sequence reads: CASSLSGKGNIQYF. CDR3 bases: TGCGCCAGCAGCTTATCAGGGAAAGGGAACATTCAGTACTTC.

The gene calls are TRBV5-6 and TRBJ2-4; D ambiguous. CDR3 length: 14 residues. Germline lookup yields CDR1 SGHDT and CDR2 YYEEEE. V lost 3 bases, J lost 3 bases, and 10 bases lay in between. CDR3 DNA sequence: TGTGCCAGCAGCTACAGCATAGGCAAAAACATTCAGTACTTC. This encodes CASSYSIGKNIQYF.

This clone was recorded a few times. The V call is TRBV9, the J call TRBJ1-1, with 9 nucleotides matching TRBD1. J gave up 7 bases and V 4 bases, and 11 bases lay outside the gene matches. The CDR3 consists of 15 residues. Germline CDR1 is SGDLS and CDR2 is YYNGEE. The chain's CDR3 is CASSLSDRGGFEAFF. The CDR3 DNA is TGTGCCAGCAGCCTCTCCGACAGGGGGGGCTTTGAAGCTTTCTTT.

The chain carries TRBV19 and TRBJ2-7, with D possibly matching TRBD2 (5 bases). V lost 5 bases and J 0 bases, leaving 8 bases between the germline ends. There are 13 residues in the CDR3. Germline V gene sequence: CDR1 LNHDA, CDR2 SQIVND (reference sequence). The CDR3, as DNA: TGTGCCAGTAGTGCCGGGAACTCCTACGAGCAGTACTTC. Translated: CASSAGNSYEQYF.